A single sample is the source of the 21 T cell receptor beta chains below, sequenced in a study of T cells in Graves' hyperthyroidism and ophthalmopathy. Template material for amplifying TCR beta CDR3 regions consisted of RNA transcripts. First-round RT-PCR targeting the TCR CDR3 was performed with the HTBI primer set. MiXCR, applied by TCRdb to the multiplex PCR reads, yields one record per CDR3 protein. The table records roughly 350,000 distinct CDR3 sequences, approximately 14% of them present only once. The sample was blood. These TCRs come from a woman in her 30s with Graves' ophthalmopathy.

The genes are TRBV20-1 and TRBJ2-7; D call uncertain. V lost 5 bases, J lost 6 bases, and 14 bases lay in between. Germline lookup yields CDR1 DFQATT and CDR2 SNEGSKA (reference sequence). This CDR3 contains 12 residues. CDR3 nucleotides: TGCAGTGCTCAGCGCAGGCGCCCCGAGCAGTACTTC. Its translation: CSAQRRRPEQYF.

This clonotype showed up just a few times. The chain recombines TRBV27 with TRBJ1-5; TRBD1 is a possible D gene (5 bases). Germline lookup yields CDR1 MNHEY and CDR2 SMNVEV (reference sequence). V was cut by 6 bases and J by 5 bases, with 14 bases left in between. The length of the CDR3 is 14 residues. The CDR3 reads CASSFRDPDQPQHF. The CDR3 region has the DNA TGTGCCAGCAGCTTCCGGGACCCCGATCAGCCCCAGCATTTT.

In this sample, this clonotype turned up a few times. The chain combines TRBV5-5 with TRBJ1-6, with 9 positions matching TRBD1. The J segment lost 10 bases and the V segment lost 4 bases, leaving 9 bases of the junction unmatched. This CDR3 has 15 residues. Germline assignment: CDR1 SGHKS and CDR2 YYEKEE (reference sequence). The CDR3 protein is CASSGAGQGWSPLHF. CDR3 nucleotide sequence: TGTGCCAGCAGCGGTGCGGGACAGGGTTGGTCACCCCTCCACTTT.

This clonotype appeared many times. CDR3 in amino acids: CASSFQQGNEQYF. As DNA, the CDR3 is TGTGCCAGCAGTTTCCAACAGGGAAACGAGCAGTACTTC. This chain uses TRBV27 with TRBJ2-7; perhaps TRBD1 as D (6 bases). Looked up from germline, CDR1 is MNHEY and CDR2 is SMNVEV (reference sequence). This CDR3 comprises 13 residues. V was shortened by 3 bases and J by 5 bases, with 11 bases between the two germline ends.

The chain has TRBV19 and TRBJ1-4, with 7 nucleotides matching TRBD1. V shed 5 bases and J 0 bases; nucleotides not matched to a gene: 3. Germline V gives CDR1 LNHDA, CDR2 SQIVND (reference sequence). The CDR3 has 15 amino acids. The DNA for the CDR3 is TGTGCCAGTAGTTCCCAGGGGGCAACTAATGAAAAACTGTTTTTT. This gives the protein CASSSQGATNEKLFF.

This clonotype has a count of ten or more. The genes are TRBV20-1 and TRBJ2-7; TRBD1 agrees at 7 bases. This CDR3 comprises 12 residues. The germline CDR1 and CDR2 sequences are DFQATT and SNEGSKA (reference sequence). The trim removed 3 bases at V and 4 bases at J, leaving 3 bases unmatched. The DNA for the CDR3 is TGCAGTGCTAGTCTACAGGGGTACGAGCAGTACTTC. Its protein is CSASLQGYEQYF.

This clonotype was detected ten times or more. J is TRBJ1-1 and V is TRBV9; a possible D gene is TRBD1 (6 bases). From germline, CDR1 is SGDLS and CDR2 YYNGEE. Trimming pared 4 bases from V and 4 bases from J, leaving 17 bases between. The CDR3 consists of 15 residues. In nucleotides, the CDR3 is TGTGCCAGCAGCCCTACAGACAGGATTGCCACTGAAGCTTTCTTT. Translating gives CASSPTDRIATEAFF.

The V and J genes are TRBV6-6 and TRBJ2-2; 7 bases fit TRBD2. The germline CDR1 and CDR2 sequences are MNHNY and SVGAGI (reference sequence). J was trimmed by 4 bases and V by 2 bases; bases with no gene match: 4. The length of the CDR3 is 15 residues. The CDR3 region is CASSYGLVSTGELFF. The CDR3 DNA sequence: TGTGCCAGCAGTTACGGACTAGTAAGCACCGGGGAGCTGTTTTTT.

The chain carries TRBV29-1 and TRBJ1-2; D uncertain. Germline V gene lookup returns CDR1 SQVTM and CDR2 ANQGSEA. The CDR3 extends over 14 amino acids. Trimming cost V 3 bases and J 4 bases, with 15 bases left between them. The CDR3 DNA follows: TGCAGCGTTGACCGGGGAGGAATGGGCTATGGCTACACCTTC. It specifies CSVDRGGMGYGYTF.

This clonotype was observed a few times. The CDR3 bases are TGCGCCAGCAGCTTACCTGGGGATCATCAAGAGACCCAGTACTTC. Translating gives CASSLPGDHQETQYF. The genes are TRBV5-1 and TRBJ2-5; unclear D gene. V gave up 2 bases and J gave up 2 bases, with 13 bases separating them. The CDR3 runs to 15 residues. Germline CDR1 reads SGHRS; CDR2 reads YFSETQ.

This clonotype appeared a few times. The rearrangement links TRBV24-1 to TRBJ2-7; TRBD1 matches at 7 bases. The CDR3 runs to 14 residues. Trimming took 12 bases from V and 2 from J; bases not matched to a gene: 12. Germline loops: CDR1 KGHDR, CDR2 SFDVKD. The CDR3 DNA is TGTGCCCCCAAGAGGGACAGTACAACCTACGAGCAGTACTTC. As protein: CAPKRDSTTYEQYF.

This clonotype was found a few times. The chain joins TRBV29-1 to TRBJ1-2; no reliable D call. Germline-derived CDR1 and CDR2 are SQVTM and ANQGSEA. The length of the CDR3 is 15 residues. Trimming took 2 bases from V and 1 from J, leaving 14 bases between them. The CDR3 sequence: CSVEPSGDHNYGYTF. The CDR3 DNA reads TGCAGCGTTGAACCCTCCGGGGATCATAACTATGGCTACACCTTC. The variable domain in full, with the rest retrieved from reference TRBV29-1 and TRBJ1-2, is SAVISQKPSRDICQRGTSLTIQCQVDSQVTMMFWYRQQPGQSLTLIATANQGSEATYESGFVIDKFPISRPNLTFSTLTVSNMSPEDSSIYLCSVEPSGDHNYGYTFGSGTRLTVV.

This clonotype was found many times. The CDR3 protein is CASSLAGSSGNTIYF. As DNA, the CDR3 is TGTGCCAGCAGTTTGGCAGGCAGCTCTGGAAACACCATATATTTT. The chain has TRBV12-3 or TRBV12-4 and TRBJ1-3, with unresolved D. This CDR3 is 15 amino acids long. V lost 3 bases and J lost 0, with 9 bases in between.

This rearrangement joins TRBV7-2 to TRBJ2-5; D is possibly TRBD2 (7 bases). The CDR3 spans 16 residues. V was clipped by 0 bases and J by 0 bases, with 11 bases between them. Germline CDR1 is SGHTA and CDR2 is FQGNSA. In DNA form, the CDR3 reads TGTGCCAGCAGCTTAGCGGCGGGGGCCAACCAAGAGACCCAGTACTTC. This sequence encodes CASSLAAGANQETQYF.

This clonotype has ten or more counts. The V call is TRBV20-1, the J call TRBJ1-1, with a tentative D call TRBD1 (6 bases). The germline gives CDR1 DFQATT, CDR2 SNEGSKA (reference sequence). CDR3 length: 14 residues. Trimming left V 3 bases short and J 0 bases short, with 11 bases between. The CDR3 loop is CSASNGGVNTEAFF. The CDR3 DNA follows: TGCAGTGCTAGCAATGGGGGCGTGAACACTGAAGCTTTCTTT.

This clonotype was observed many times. The CDR3 loop is CAWSRGAIIRTAYEQYF. The CDR3 nucleotides are TGTGCCTGGAGCAGGGGCGCAATTATTCGAACCGCCTACGAGCAGTACTTC. The chain uses TRBV30 and TRBJ2-7; tentatively, D is TRBD1 (6 bases). V was cut by 3 bases and J by 2 bases, with 23 bases left in between. The germline gives CDR1 GTSNPN, CDR2 SVGIG (reference sequence). The CDR3 has 17 amino acids.

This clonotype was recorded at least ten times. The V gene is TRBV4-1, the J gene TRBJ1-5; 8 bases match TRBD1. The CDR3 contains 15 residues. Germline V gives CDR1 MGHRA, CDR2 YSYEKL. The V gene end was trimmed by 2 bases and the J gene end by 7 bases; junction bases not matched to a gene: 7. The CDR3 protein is CASSQSDREGQPQHF. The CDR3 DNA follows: TGCGCCAGCAGCCAATCGGACAGGGAGGGCCAGCCCCAGCATTTT.

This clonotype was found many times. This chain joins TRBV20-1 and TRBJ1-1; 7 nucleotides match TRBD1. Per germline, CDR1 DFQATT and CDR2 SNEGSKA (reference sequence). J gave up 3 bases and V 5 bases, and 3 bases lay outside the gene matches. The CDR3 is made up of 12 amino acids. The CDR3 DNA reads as TGCAGTGCTGGACAGGTAGACACTGAAGCTTTCTTT. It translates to CSAGQVDTEAFF.

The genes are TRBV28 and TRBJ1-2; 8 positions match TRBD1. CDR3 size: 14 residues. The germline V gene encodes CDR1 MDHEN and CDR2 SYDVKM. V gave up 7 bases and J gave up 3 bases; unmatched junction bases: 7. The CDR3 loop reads CASNGQGEDYGYTF. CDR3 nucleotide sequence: TGTGCCAGCAACGGACAGGGTGAGGACTATGGCTACACCTTC.

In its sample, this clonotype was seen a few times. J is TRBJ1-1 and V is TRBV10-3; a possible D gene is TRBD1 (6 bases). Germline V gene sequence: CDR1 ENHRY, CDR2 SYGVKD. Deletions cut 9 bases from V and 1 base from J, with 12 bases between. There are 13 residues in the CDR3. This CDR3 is CAIADSTNTEAFF. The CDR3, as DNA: TGTGCCATAGCGGACAGTACGAACACTGAAGCTTTCTTT.

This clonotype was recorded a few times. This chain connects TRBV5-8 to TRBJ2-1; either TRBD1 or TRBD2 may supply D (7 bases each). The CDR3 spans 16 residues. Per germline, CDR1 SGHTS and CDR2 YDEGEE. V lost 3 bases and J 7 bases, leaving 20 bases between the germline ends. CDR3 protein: CASSSGGQPKGNEQFF. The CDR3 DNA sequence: TGTGCCAGCAGCTCGGGGGGACAGCCCAAGGGTAATGAGCAGTTCTTC.